This T cell receptor beta chain was obtained from a study of T cells after somatic rescue of genetic block (dated by TCRdb to 2020 to 2021). As for the study more broadly: What the study looked at was long-term robustness, specifically in a T-cell system that came about through somatic rescue of a genetic block in T-cell development.

The library was generated by the immunoSEQ multiplex PCR assay. TCRdb obtained this table from immuneACCESS and retained in-frame rearrangements with V and J assigned. These tables miss some clones; where compared with another copy, unresolved V genes account for less than half of the shortfall, and the remainder is unexplained. The sample records around 100,000 clones, about nine tenths of which are singletons. 1.4% to 1.5% of the sample lies in the top ten. Reading from cysteine to phenylalanine, the CDR3 counts 16 amino acids. This entry keeps only the CDR3 DNA: 48 bases, framed from base 1. The germline ends are 14 bases apart after V is trimmed by 8 bases and J by 0 bases. CDR1 and CDR2, looked up from the germline V gene, are MDHEN and SYDVKM. On this clone: Its antigen specificity is not known. The record has no base qualities; no much larger clone is one base away.

The chain links TRBV28 with TRBJ2-6, and possibly TRBD1, on 6 matching bases. Input material: peripheral blood mononuclear cells (PBMCs). The sequence was collected from a woman in her late teens or twenties. In nucleotide form, the sequence is TGTGCCAGCGGCATACAGGGCCCCTCTGGGGCCAACGTCCTGACTTTC. This gives the protein CASGIQGPSGANVLTF.